This paragraph reports one T cell receptor (beta chain). The antigen remains undetermined. V was cut by 3 bases and J by 0 bases, with 15 bases left in between. Germline V gives CDR1 MGHRA, CDR2 YSYEKL. This CDR3 region has 17 residues. CD45RO-negative CD8 cells positively selected for CCR7 made up the naive population, which excluded terminally differentiated effector memory CD45RA+ cells. The sample originates from a study of shared clonotypes between healthy human individuals. Study-level points and caveats: Clonotypes shared by all four sorted-subset donors had higher generation probabilities than non-shared clonotypes. For naive CD4 cells, roughly 5% of clonotypes were shared across four donors.

Execution of the assay was at deep level. In the source study's methods: Owing to the provision of junction-only sequences devoid of quality scores by immunoSEQ, filtering differed. The repertoire was sequenced with immunoSEQ multiplex PCR; TCRdb's copy has only in-frame clones and lacks some. Clone size and V and J calls were adopted from that table, with D and trimming inferred from the DNA. This sample yields roughly 2 million clones, of which less than 95% are seen a single time; 0.9% to 1.4% belongs to the top ten. The sequenced sample was naive CD8+ T cells sorted from blood. This TCR was recovered from a man aged 18 to 29 in good health. This sequence joins TRBV4-1 and TRBJ2-1; possible D gene TRBD1, 6 bases. CDR3 protein: CASSQVGMDSSYNEQFF. In DNA form, the CDR3 reads TGCGCCAGCAGCCAGGTCGGGATGGACAGCTCCTACAATGAGCAGTTCTTC.